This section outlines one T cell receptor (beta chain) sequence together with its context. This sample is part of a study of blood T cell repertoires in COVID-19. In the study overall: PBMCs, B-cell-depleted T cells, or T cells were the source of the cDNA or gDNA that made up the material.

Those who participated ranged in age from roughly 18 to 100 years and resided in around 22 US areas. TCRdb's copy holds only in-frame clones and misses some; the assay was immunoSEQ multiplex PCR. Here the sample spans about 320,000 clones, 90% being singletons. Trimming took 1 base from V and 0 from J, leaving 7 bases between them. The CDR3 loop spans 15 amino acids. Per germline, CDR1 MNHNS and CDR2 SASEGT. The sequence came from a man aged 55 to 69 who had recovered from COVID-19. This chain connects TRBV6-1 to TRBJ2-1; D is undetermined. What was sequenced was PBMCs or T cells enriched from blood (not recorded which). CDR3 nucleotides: TGTGCCAGCAGTGAAGACCGGAGCTCCTACAATGAGCAGTTCTTC. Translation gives CASSEDRSSYNEQFF.